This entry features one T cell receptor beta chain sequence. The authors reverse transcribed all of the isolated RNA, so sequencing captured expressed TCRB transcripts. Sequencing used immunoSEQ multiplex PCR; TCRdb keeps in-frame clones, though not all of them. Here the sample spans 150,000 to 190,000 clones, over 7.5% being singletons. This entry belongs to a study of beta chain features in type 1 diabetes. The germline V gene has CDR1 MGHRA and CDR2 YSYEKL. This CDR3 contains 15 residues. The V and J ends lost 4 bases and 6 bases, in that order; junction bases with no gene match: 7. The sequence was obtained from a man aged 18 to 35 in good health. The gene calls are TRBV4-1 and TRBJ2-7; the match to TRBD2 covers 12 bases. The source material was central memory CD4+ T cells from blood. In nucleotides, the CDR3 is TGCGCCAGCAGCCGCGAACTAGCGGGAGGACGCGAGCAGTACTTC. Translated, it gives CASSRELAGGREQYF.